The entry below describes one T cell receptor (beta chain). One junction end disagrees with the germline gene, perhaps due to a read error. Total RNA (about 500 ng) served as template for TCR beta cDNA synthesis primed by a constant-region primer. Slightly modified ARM-PCR with three nested multiplex PCR rounds yielded TCR beta libraries. TRBV1-TRBV30 forward primers and a C-beta reverse primer were used in the first two PCR rounds, which each ran for about 9 cycles. MiXCR, run by TCRdb on the multiplex PCR reads, gives a single entry per CDR3 protein. The sample has fewer than 200,000 distinct CDR3 sequences; 70% to 90% are singletons. The CDR3 has 15 residues. These data originate in a study of tumor-infiltrating lymphocytes in primary liver carcinoma. From roughly 20-30 mg of unsorted bulk tissue, DNA and RNA were co-extracted together.

Sequencing was carried out using tumor tissue from primary liver carcinoma. The chain recombines TRBV12-3 or TRBV12-4 with TRBJ2-2; a weak D match, TRBD2 (6 bases). This clonotype was obtained from a man in his forties with primary liver carcinoma and hepatitis B virus infection. The CDR3 DNA follows: TGTGCCAGCACCCTAACTAGCAGGAACACCGGGGAGCTGTTGTTT. It yields the protein CASTLTSRNTGELLF.